A selection of T cell receptor beta chains follows, all from one sample in a study of cytomegalovirus exposure and HLA in healthy donors. Sequencing used immunoSEQ multiplex PCR; TCRdb keeps in-frame clones, though not all of them. The sample yields 95,000 to 120,000 clones, about 68% seen once. What was sequenced was PBMCs. These receptors were collected from a woman aged 40 to 50 in good health and CMV-seropositive. The CDR3 runs from the conserved cysteine through the conserved F or W. D genes are given only for firm matches. Only part of the rows carry a size: once, few, many, or a class if the clone is expanded.

d_call: TRBD1; clone_size: once; v_call: TRBV11-1; j_call: TRBJ2-7; cdr3_nt: TGTGCCAGCAGCTTAAGGTGGGGGCGGACAGGAGGCTACGAGCAGTACTTC; cdr3_aa: CASSLRWGRTGGYEQYF
d_call: TRBD2; clone_size: .; v_call: TRBV7-9; j_call: TRBJ2-1; cdr3_nt: TGTGCCAGCAGCGCCCTCAAGCCAGGCGGGAGCTCCTACAATGAGCAGTTCTTC; cdr3_aa: CASSALKPGGSSYNEQFF
d_call: TRBD2; clone_size: .; v_call: TRBV5-1; j_call: TRBJ2-1; cdr3_nt: TGCGCCAGCGCGGGAGGCCACTCCTACAATGAGCAGTTCTTC; cdr3_aa: CASAGGHSYNEQFF
d_call: TRBD1; clone_size: .; v_call: TRBV19; j_call: TRBJ2-2; cdr3_nt: TGTGCCAGTAGTCCGACAGGGGGCGTCACCGGGGAGCTGTTTTTT; cdr3_aa: CASSPTGGVTGELFF
d_call: TRBD1; clone_size: .; v_call: TRBV5-1; j_call: TRBJ1-1; cdr3_nt: TGCGCCAGCAGCTTGGGGGGTCGGGACAGGGTAAACACTGAAGCTTTCTTT; cdr3_aa: CASSLGGRDRVNTEAFF
d_call: TRBD1; clone_size: .; v_call: TRBV7-2; j_call: TRBJ1-3; cdr3_nt: TGTGCCAGCAGCTTATACGGGACAGGGGGCTCCGTGAACACCATATATTTT; cdr3_aa: CASSLYGTGGSVNTIYF
d_call: .; clone_size: once; v_call: TRBV7-3; j_call: TRBJ1-1; cdr3_nt: TGTGCCAGCAGCTTAACGGTTGCGGGTGTAGCTTTCTTT; cdr3_aa: CASSLTVAGVAFF
d_call: .; clone_size: .; v_call: TRBV18; j_call: TRBJ2-1; cdr3_nt: TGTGCCAGCTCCCGAGGGAATGAGCAGTTCTTC; cdr3_aa: CASSRGNEQFF
d_call: TRBD2; clone_size: .; v_call: TRBV5-1; j_call: TRBJ2-3; cdr3_nt: TGCGCCAGCAGCTTGACTAGCGGGGGTATCACAGATACGCAGTATTTT; cdr3_aa: CASSLTSGGITDTQYF
d_call: TRBD1; clone_size: .; v_call: TRBV10-3; j_call: TRBJ2-7; cdr3_nt: TGTGCCATCAGTGAGTCGTCAGGGGGCACTATTGGCGAGCAGTACTTC; cdr3_aa: CAISESSGGTIGEQYF
d_call: TRBD2; clone_size: once; v_call: TRBV7-8; j_call: TRBJ2-2; cdr3_nt: TGTGCCAGCAGCTTGCTAATTGTAGACTTGGGGACTAGCGGGAGACGAGGGGAGCTGTTTTTT; cdr3_aa: CASSLLIVDLGTSGRRGELFF
d_call: TRBD1; clone_size: .; v_call: TRBV10-3; j_call: TRBJ1-2; cdr3_nt: TGTGCCATCAGTACAGGGGGAATTAACTATGGCTACACCTTC; cdr3_aa: CAISTGGINYGYTF
d_call: .; clone_size: .; v_call: TRBV7-8; j_call: TRBJ1-6; cdr3_nt: TGTGCCAGCAGCCGCCTTGGGGCTGATTCACCCCTCCACTTT; cdr3_aa: CASSRLGADSPLHF
d_call: TRBD2; clone_size: .; v_call: TRBV11-3; j_call: TRBJ2-1; cdr3_nt: TGTGCCAGCAGCTTATATTGGGAGGGAGTAAGGAGTGAGCAGTTCTTC; cdr3_aa: CASSLYWEGVRSEQFF
d_call: TRBD1; clone_size: .; v_call: TRBV7-9; j_call: TRBJ1-2; cdr3_nt: TGTGCCAGCAGCCATATAAGGGACAGGGGATATGGCTACACCTTC; cdr3_aa: CASSHIRDRGYGYTF
d_call: .; clone_size: .; v_call: TRBV27; j_call: TRBJ2-5; cdr3_nt: TGTGCCAGCAGCCCCCGTTTTGTAGAGACCCAGTACTTC; cdr3_aa: CASSPRFVETQYF
d_call: TRBD2; clone_size: once; v_call: TRBV2; j_call: TRBJ2-3; cdr3_nt: TGTGCCAGCAGTGCGATGCCGGGACTAGCGGGAGATACGCAGTATTTT; cdr3_aa: CASSAMPGLAGDTQYF
d_call: TRBD1; clone_size: .; v_call: TRBV30; j_call: TRBJ2-5; cdr3_nt: TGTGCCTGGAGTCAAAGACAGGGGAGGACCCAGTACTTC; cdr3_aa: CAWSQRQGRTQYF
d_call: TRBD1; clone_size: .; v_call: TRBV28; j_call: TRBJ1-5; cdr3_nt: TGTGCCACCACCGGGACAGGCTACAGGTTGCCCCAGCATTTT; cdr3_aa: CATTGTGYRLPQHF
d_call: .; clone_size: .; v_call: TRBV5-1; j_call: TRBJ1-2; cdr3_nt: TGCGCCAGCAGCTTTACAGGGACTAACTATGGCTACACCTTC; cdr3_aa: CASSFTGTNYGYTF
d_call: .; clone_size: .; v_call: TRBV2; j_call: TRBJ2-5; cdr3_nt: TGTGCCAGCAGTGTCCTACTCCAAGAGACCCAGTACTTC; cdr3_aa: CASSVLLQETQYF
d_call: .; clone_size: few; v_call: TRBV25-1; j_call: TRBJ2-5; cdr3_nt: TGTGCCAGCAGTGAATCTCCCATCCGGGACAAACAAGAGACCCAGTACTTC; cdr3_aa: CASSESPIRDKQETQYF
d_call: TRBD2; clone_size: .; v_call: TRBV4-2; j_call: TRBJ2-7; cdr3_nt: TGTGCCAGCAGCCAAAAAAACTCGGGGGGTGCCGAGCAGTACTTC; cdr3_aa: CASSQKNSGGAEQYF
d_call: .; clone_size: .; v_call: TRBV7-8; j_call: TRBJ2-7; cdr3_nt: TGTGCCAGCAGCTTAGCGGACAGTTGGTCCGGCTACGAGCAGTACTTC; cdr3_aa: CASSLADSWSGYEQYF
d_call: .; clone_size: .; v_call: TRBV14; j_call: TRBJ1-1; cdr3_nt: TGTGCCAGCAGCCGAGGGATAATCACTGAAGCTTTCTTT; cdr3_aa: CASSRGIITEAFF
d_call: TRBD1; clone_size: .; v_call: TRBV10-2; j_call: TRBJ2-2; cdr3_nt: TGCGCCAGCAGTGAGTCTCCAGGGGGCGCGGCCGGGGAGCTGTTTTTT; cdr3_aa: CASSESPGGAAGELFF
d_call: TRBD2; clone_size: .; v_call: TRBV19; j_call: TRBJ2-7; cdr3_nt: TGTGCCAGTAGGATCAACCCGGGACTAGGGGAGCAGTACTTC; cdr3_aa: CASRINPGLGEQYF
d_call: .; clone_size: .; v_call: TRBV14; j_call: TRBJ1-2; cdr3_nt: TGTGCCAGCAGCCAAGTGAGTCACCAGGGCATCGGCGGCTACACCTTC; cdr3_aa: CASSQVSHQGIGGYTF
d_call: TRBD1; clone_size: .; v_call: TRBV27; j_call: TRBJ2-5; cdr3_nt: TGTGCCAGCAGTCTCGGACAGGGGGTAGGGGAGACCCAGTACTTC; cdr3_aa: CASSLGQGVGETQYF